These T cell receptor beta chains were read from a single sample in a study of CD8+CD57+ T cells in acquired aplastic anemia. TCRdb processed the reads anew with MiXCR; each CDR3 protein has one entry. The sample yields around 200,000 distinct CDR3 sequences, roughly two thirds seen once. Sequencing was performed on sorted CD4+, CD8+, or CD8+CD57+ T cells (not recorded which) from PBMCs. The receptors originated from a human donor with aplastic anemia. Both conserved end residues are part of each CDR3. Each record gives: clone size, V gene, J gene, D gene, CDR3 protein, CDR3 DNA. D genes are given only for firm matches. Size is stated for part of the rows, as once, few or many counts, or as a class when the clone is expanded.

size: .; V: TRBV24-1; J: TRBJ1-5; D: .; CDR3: CATSDQGQPNQPQHF; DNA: TGTGCCACCAGTGACCAAGGACAGCCCAATCAGCCCCAGCATTTT
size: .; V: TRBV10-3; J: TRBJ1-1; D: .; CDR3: CAISVGPTNTEAFF; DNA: TGTGCCATCAGTGTAGGACCCACGAACACTGAAGCTTTCTTT
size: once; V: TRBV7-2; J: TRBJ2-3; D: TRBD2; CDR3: CASSLGTSGGAWDTQYF; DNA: TGTGCCAGCAGCTTAGGGACTAGCGGGGGGGCCTGGGATACGCAGTATTTT
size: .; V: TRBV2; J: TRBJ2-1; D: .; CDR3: CASSEEGVNSWNEQFF; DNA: TGTGCCAGCAGTGAAGAAGGCGTTAACAGTTGGAATGAGCAGTTCTTC
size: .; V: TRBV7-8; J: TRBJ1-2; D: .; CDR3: CASSLAYEGVSGYTF; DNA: TGTGCCAGCAGCTTAGCGTATGAGGGGGTTAGCGGCTACACCTTC
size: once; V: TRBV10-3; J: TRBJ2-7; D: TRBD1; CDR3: CATQGQGYEQYF; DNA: TGTGCCACCCAGGGACAGGGGTACGAGCAGTACTTC
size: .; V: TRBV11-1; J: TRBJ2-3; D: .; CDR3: CASSLGTKTDTQYF; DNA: TGTGCCAGCAGCTTAGGGACGAAGACAGATACGCAGTATTTT
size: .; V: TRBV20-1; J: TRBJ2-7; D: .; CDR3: CSARVRPDYEQYF; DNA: TGCAGTGCTAGAGTGAGGCCTGACTACGAGCAGTACTTC
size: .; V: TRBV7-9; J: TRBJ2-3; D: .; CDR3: CASSTFMGGTTDTQYF; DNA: TGTGCCAGCAGCACTTTCATGGGGGGCACGACAGATACGCAGTATTTT
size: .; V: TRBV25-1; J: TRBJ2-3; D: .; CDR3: CASSEFQRRGTDTQYF; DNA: TGTGCCAGCAGTGAATTCCAGCGTCGAGGAACAGATACGCAGTATTTT
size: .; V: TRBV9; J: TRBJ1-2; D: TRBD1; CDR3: CASSVGQGGNYGYTF; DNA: TGTGCCAGCAGCGTAGGACAGGGGGGAAACTATGGCTACACCTTC
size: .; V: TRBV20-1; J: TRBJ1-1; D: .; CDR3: CSARDGFRPNTEAFF; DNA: TGCAGTGCTAGAGATGGTTTCCGCCCGAACACTGAAGCTTTCTTT
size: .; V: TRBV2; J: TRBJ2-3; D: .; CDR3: CASSEPFTDTQYF; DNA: TGTGCCAGCAGTGAACCGTTTACAGATACGCAGTATTTT
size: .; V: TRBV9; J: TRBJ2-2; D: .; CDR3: CASSVGSWWRGSLDANTGELFF; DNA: TGTGCCAGCAGCGTAGGGTCCTGGTGGAGGGGTAGTCTAGACGCGAACACCGGGGAGCTGTTTTTT
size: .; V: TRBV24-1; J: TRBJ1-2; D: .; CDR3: CATSDLGGYTF; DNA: TGTGCCACCAGTGATCTAGGTGGCTACACCTTC
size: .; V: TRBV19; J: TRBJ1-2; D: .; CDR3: CASSISNYGYTF; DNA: TGTGCCAGTAGTATCAGTAACTATGGCTACACCTTC
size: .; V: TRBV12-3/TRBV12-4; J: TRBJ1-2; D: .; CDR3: CASTFGQGNGYTF; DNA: TGTGCCAGCACCTTCGGGCAGGGGAATGGCTACACCTTC
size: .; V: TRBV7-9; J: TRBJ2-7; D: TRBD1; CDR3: CASSPGQGGSYEQYF; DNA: TGTGCCAGCAGCCCCGGACAGGGTGGATCCTACGAGCAGTACTTC
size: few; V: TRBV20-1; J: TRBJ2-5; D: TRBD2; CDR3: CSARGSSGRETQYF; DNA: TGCAGTGCTAGAGGTTCTAGCGGGAGAGAGACCCAGTACTTC
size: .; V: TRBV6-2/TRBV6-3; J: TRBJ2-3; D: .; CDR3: CASSYPLYDITDTQYF; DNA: TGTGCCAGCAGTTACCCCCTCTATGACATCACAGATACGCAGTATTTT
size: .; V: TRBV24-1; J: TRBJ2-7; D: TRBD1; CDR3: CATSDSPDRYYEQYF; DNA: TGTGCCACCAGTGATTCCCCGGACAGGTACTACGAGCAGTACTTC
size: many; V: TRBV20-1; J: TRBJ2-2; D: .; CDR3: CSAINTGELFF; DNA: TGCAGTGCTATTAACACCGGGGAGCTGTTTTTT
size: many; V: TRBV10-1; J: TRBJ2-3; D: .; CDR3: CASSESIGGAYTDTQYF; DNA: TGCGCCAGCAGTGAGTCGATTGGGGGAGCTTACACAGATACGCAGTATTTT
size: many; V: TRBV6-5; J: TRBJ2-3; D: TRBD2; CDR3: CASSMSGGYTDTQYF; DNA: TGTGCCAGCAGTATGAGCGGGGGGTACACAGATACGCAGTATTTT
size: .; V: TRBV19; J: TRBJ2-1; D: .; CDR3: CASSKPQVGINEQFF; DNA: TGTGCCAGTAGTAAACCCCAAGTGGGCATCAATGAGCAGTTCTTC
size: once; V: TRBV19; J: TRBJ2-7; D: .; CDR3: CASSMKLQGHYEQYF; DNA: TGTGCCAGTAGTATGAAGCTTCAGGGTCACTACGAGCAGTACTTC
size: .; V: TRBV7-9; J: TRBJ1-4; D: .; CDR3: CASSTQGKLFF; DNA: TGTGCCAGCAGCACGCAGGGAAAACTGTTTTTT
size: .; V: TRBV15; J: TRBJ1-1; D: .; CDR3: CATSSRRGVDTEAFF; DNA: TGTGCCACCAGCAGTCGGCGGGGAGTGGACACTGAAGCTTTCTTT
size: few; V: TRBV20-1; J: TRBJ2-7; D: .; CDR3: CSARRASSPYEQYF; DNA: TGCAGTGCTAGACGGGCGAGCTCTCCCTACGAGCAGTACTTC
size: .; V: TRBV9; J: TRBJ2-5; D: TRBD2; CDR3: CASSATSGGAQETQYF; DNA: TGTGCCAGCAGCGCGACTAGCGGGGGGGCCCAGGAGACCCAGTACTTC
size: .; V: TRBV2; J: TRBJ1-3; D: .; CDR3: CASTGDGNTIYF; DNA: TGTGCCAGCACGGGGGATGGAAACACCATATATTTT
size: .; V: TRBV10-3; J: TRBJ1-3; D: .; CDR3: CAINLEGRNTIYF; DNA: TGTGCCATCAATCTAGAGGGGAGAAACACCATATATTTT
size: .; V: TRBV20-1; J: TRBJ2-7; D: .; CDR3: CSARFQGYEQYF; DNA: TGCAGTGCCCGTTTCCAGGGCTACGAGCAGTACTTC
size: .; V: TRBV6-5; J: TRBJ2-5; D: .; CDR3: CAASYDRKETQYF; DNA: TGTGCCGCGTCGTACGACAGAAAAGAGACCCAGTACTTC
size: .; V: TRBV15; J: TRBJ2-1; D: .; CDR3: CATSVGGTDTQFF; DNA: TGTGCCACCAGCGTTGGGGGCACAGATACGCAGTTCTTC
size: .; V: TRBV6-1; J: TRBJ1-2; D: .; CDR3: CASSGYGYTF; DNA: TGTGCCAGCAGTGGCTATGGCTACACCTTC
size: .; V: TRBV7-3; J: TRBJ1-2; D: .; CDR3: CASTHWADEGYTF; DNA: TGTGCCAGCACCCACTGGGCGGATGAAGGCTACACCTTC
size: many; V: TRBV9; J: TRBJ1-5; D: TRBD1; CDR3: CASSTTGVNNQPQHF; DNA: TGTGCCAGCAGCACCACAGGGGTAAACAATCAGCCCCAGCATTTT
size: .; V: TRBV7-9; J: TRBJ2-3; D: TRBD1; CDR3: CASSRGPSTDTQYF; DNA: TGTGCCAGTTCGAGGGGGCCGAGCACAGATACGCAGTATTTT
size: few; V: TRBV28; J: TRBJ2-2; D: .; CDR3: CASSTRGTGELFF; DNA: TGTGCCAGCAGTACCAGGGGAACCGGGGAGCTGTTTTTT
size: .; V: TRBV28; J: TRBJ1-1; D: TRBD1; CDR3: CASSLDREPNTEAFF; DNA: TGTGCCAGCAGTCTCGACAGGGAACCGAACACTGAAGCTTTCTTT
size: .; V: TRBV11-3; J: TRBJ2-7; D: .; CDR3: CASSFPQGLGEQYF; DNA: TGTGCCAGCAGTTTCCCCCAGGGGTTGGGAGAGCAGTACTTC
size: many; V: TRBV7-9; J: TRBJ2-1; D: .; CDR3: CASSSHPQGGFF; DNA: TGTGCCAGCAGTTCCCACCCCCAGGGGGGGTTCTTC
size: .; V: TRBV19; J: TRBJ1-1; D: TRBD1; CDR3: CASTAGQGWNTEAFF; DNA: TGTGCCAGTACTGCGGGACAGGGTTGGAACACTGAAGCTTTCTTT
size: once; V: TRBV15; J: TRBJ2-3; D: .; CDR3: CATSRESRGTDTQYF; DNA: TGTGCCACCAGCAGAGAAAGTCGCGGCACAGATACGCAGTATTTT